The 17 T cell receptor beta chains in this list originate from one sample, sequenced in a study of control samples from healthy donors and cancer patients. Profiled with immunoSEQ multiplex PCR; TCRdb holds only in-frame clones, not every one. Of fewer than 110,000 clones in the sample, roughly 91% were seen once. The specimen sequenced was PBMCs. Source of these receptors: a man in his sixties with lung cancer.

This chain links TRBV7-3 with TRBJ2-6; the match to TRBD1 covers 10 bases. The ends lost 4 bases at V and 1 base at J; junction bases unmatched: 7. In germline, CDR1 is SGHTA, CDR2 FQGTGA. This CDR3 spans 18 amino acids. The CDR3 reads CASSYIRDRGSGANVLTF. DNA of the CDR3: TGTGCCAGCAGCTATATCCGGGACAGGGGTTCTGGGGCCAACGTCCTGACTTTC. Complete variable domain (other parts from reference TRBV7-3 and TRBJ2-6): GAGVSQTPSNKVTEKGKYVELRCDPISGHTALYWYRQSLGQGPEFLIYFQGTGAADDSGLPNDRFFAVRPEGSVSTLKIQRTERGDSAVYLCASSYIRDRGSGANVLTFGAGSRLTVL.

This chain connects TRBV12-3 or TRBV12-4 to TRBJ1-1, with unresolved D. The V end was cut by 5 bases, the J end by 3 bases, with 7 bases between. The CDR3 runs to 12 residues. The CDR3, as DNA: TGTGCCAGCAGTCTCCGGGACACTGAAGCTTTCTTT. This sequence encodes CASSLRDTEAFF.

In its sample, this clone was seen a few times. The J gene is TRBJ1-1, the V gene TRBV7-2; 8 positions match TRBD1. V shed 1 base, J shed 4 bases, and the junction held 5 bases outside the gene matches. Germline V CDR1 and CDR2: SGHTA, FQGNSA. The CDR3 loop spans 15 amino acids. As DNA, the CDR3 is TGTGCCAGCAGCTTAGAGGCCAGGGGGCCCACTGAAGCTTTCTTT. Translated, it gives CASSLEARGPTEAFF.

This chain uses TRBV9 with TRBJ1-1, with D unresolved. V lost 0 bases and J 5 bases, leaving 17 bases between the germline ends. Per germline, CDR1 SGDLS and CDR2 YYNGEE. This CDR3 spans 16 amino acids. In nucleotides, the CDR3 is TGTGCCAGCAGCGTAGGCCCCCAACAGCTAGGTACTGAAGCTTTCTTT. It encodes CASSVGPQQLGTEAFF.

This chain joins TRBV4-1 and TRBJ1-6, with 7 bases lining up with TRBD1. The CDR3 is made up of 18 amino acids. Germline trimming cut 3 bases from V and 5 bases from J; bases unmatched to any gene: 13. Germline V gene data show CDR1 as MGHRA and CDR2 as YSYEKL. CDR3: CASSHLRTGRGNNSPLHF. In nucleotides, the CDR3 is TGCGCCAGCAGCCACCTAAGGACAGGAAGGGGTAATAATTCACCCCTCCACTTT.

The chain recombines TRBV3-1 (or the pseudogene TRBV3-2) with TRBJ1-2, with a tentative D call TRBD1 (5 bases). Trimming left V 5 bases short and J 0 bases short, with 13 bases between. The length of the CDR3 is 15 residues. The germline CDR1 and CDR2 sequences are LGHDT and YNNKEL (reference sequence). The CDR3 bases are TGTGCCAGCAGCGTTCGGGACCTAGCTAACTATGGCTACACCTTC. Translating gives CASSVRDLANYGYTF.

The chain recombines TRBV5-1 with TRBJ1-4; TRBD1 might be the D (5 bases). CDR1 is SGHRS, CDR2 YFSETQ, per germline. The CDR3 has 16 residues. V lost 1 base to trimming and J lost 0 bases, with 10 bases between them. The CDR3 coding sequence is TGCGCCAGCAGCTTGTTCCAGGGCGCAACTAATGAAAAACTGTTTTTT. It translates to CASSLFQGATNEKLFF.

The gene calls are TRBV25-1 and TRBJ2-3; the D gene is possibly TRBD2 (6 bases). This CDR3 is 14 amino acids long. Looked up from germline, CDR1 is MGHDK and CDR2 is SYGVNS. V was shortened by 6 bases and J by 8 bases, with 18 bases between the two germline ends. The CDR3 sequence is CASRQEGFVGTQYF. CDR3 coding DNA: TGTGCCAGCAGGCAGGAGGGGTTCGTAGGTACGCAGTATTTT.

The CDR3 DNA reads as TGTGCCAGCAGCCGCGTGGAGGGTGGCGCGGGATCCTACAATGAGCAGTTCTTC. Translated: CASSRVEGGAGSYNEQFF. V usage is TRBV4-2 and J usage is TRBJ2-1; TRBD2 might be the D (6 bases). Germline loops: CDR1 LGHNA, CDR2 YNFKEQ. This CDR3 comprises 18 residues. The germline V and J ends were trimmed by 4 bases and 1 base, with 20 bases remaining between them.

The gene calls are TRBV29-1 and TRBJ2-1; 7 bases map to TRBD1. Germline V CDR1 and CDR2: SQVTM, ANQGSEA. Losses at the gene ends were 6 bases for V and 9 bases for J; bases not matched to a gene: 5. The CDR3 contains 11 residues. The CDR3 is CSVEQGPEQFF. CDR3 in DNA: TGCAGCGTCGAACAGGGGCCTGAGCAGTTCTTC.

V is TRBV7-6 and J is TRBJ1-5; D ambiguous. CDR3 length: 14 residues. The V gene lost 5 bases and the J gene lost 4 bases, with 12 bases spanning the gap. Looked up from germline, CDR1 is SGHVS and CDR2 is FNYEAQ. The CDR3: CASSLLGTNQPQHF. The CDR3 DNA reads TGTGCCAGCAGCCTTTTGGGCACTAATCAGCCCCAGCATTTT.

This chain uses TRBV5-1 with TRBJ2-1, with a possible D match to TRBD1 (5 bases). The CDR3 is 14 amino acids. V gave up 2 bases and J gave up 2 bases, with 8 bases separating them. CDR1 and CDR2 (germline): SGHRS, YFSETQ. This CDR3 reads CASSLGDTYNEQFF. The CDR3 coding sequence is TGCGCCAGCAGCTTAGGGGATACCTACAATGAGCAGTTCTTC.

This clone was detected only once. The chain employs TRBV5-6 and TRBJ1-5; D gene unclear. The CDR3 covers 13 residues. The germline gives CDR1 SGHDT, CDR2 YYEEEE. V shed 2 bases and J shed 0 bases, with 3 bases lying between them. CDR3 sequence reads: CASSLFSNQPQHF. The CDR3 DNA sequence: TGTGCCAGCAGCTTATTTAGCAATCAGCCCCAGCATTTT.

V is TRBV7-7 and J is TRBJ2-2; 9 nucleotides line up with TRBD2. Unmatched junction bases numbered 5, after V lost 8 bases and J lost 1 base. In germline, CDR1 is SSHAT, CDR2 FNYEAQ (reference sequence). The CDR3 extends over 15 amino acids. The CDR3 region is CASAGGARNTGELFF. DNA for the CDR3: TGTGCCAGCGCGGGAGGGGCTAGGAACACCGGGGAGCTGTTTTTT. The complete variable domain, with remaining parts taken from reference TRBV7-7 and TRBJ2-2, reads GAGVSQSPRYKVTKRGQDVTLRCDPISSHATLYWYQQALGQGPEFLTYFNYEAQPDKSGLPSDRFSAERPEGSISTLTIQRTEQRDSAMYRCASAGGARNTGELFFGEGSRLTVL.

This chain connects TRBV10-1 to TRBJ2-2; D unclear. The CDR3 runs to 13 residues. The V end was cut by 6 bases, the J end by 4 bases, with 9 bases between. The germline V gene encodes CDR1 WNHNN and CDR2 SYGVQD (reference sequence). The CDR3 spells CASSGLRTGELFF. CDR3 DNA: TGCGCCAGCAGCGGGTTGCGCACCGGGGAGCTGTTTTTT.

The rearrangement joins TRBV2 to TRBJ2-7; D unclear. The CDR3 contains 14 residues. Trimming left V 11 bases short and J 0 bases short, with 17 bases between. CDR1 and CDR2 from the germline V gene are SNHLY and FYNNEI. As DNA, the CDR3 is TGTGCCTCCAGAGCACTGCTTGGCTCCTACGAGCAGTACGTC. Translation: CASRALLGSYEQYV.

This chain links TRBV30 with TRBJ2-7, with 8 bases that match TRBD2. The germline V gene has CDR1 GTSNPN and CDR2 SVGIG (reference sequence). The V gene end was trimmed by 2 bases and the J gene end by 7 bases; junction bases not matched to a gene: 7. CDR3 length equals 13 residues. CDR3 amino acids: CAWSISGVSEQYV. CDR3 in DNA: TGTGCCTGGAGTATTAGCGGGGTTTCTGAGCAGTACGTC.